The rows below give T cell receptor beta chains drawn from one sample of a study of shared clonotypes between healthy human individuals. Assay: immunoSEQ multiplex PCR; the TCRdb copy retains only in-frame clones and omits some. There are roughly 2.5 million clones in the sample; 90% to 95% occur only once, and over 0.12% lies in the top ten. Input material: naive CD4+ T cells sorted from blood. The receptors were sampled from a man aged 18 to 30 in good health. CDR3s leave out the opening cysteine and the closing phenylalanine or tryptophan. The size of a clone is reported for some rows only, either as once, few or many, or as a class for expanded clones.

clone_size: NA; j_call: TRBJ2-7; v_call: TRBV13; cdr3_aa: ASSLQEIGEQY
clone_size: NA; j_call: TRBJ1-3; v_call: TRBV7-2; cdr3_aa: ASSPILGTTNTIY
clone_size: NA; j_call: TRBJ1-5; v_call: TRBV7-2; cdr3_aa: ASSLGRINQPQH
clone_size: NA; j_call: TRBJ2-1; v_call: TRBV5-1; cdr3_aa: ASSFGPWPSYNEQF
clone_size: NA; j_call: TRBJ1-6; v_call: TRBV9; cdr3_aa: ASSVGVVGNSPLH
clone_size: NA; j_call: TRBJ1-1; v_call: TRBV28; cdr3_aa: ASRMNTEAF
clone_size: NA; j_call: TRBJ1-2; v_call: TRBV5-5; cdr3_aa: ASSPNGRLLDYGYT
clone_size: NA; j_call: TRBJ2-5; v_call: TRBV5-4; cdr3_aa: ASSLSGTPETQY
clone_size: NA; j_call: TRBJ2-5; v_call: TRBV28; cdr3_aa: ASRVPGGKETQY
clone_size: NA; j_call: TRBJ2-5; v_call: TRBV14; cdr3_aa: ASSPDRVQETQY
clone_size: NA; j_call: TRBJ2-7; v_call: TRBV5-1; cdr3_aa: ASRFGTGGTYEQY
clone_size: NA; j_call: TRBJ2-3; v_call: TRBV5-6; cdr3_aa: ASSLSTPFRGDSTDTQY
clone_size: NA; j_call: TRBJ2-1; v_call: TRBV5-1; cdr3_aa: ASSFGGDNNFYNEQF
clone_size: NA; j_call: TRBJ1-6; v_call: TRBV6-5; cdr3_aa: ASSYSGTGTSPLH
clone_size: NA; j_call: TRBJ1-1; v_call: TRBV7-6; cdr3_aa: ASSLERVTEAF
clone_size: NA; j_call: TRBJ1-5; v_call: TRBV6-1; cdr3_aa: ATGDFGSNQPQH
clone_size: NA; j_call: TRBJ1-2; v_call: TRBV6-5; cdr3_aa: ASSIGQGVGYT
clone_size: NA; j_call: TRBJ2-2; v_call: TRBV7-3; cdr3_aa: ASSSLGYTGELF
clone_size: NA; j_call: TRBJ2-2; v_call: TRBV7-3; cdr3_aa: ASSKGHPLNTGELF
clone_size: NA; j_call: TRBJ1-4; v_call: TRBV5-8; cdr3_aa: ASSWRYIQGSEKLF
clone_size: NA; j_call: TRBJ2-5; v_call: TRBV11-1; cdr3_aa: ASSPRGEREETQY
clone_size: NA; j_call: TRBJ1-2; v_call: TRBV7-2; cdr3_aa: ASSLAGSPSGYGYT
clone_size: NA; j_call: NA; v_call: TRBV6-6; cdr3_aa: ASSGGETQY
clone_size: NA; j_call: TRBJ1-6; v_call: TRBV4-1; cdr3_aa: ASSQDYPALNSPLH
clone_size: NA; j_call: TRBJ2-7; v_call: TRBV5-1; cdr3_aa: ASSFQNEQY
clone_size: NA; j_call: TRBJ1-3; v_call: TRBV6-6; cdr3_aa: ASSRDFGGNTIY
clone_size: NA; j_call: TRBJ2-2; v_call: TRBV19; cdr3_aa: ATRPGLAGLNTGELF
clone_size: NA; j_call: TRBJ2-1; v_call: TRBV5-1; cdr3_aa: ASSFSGDGNEQF
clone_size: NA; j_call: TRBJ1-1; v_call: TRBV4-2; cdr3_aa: ASSQGGERGTEAF
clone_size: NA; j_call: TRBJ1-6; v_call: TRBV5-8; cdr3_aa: ASSLGEGKVSPLH
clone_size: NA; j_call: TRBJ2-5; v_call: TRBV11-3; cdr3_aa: ASSLSGGTETQY
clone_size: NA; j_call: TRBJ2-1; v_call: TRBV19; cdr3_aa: ASSIGLAGYNEQF
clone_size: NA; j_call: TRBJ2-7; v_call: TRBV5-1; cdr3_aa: ASSLEGSGYEQY
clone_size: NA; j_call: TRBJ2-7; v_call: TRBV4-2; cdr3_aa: ASSQRTEVPYEQY
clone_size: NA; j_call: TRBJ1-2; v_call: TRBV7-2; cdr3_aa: ASSSRGNGLANYGYT
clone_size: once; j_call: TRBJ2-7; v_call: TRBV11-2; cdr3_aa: ASRGDGHLGEQY
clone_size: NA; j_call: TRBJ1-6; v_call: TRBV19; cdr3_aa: ASSIGSTGSNSPLH
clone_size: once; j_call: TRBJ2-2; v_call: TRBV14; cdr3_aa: ASSEGTRHFTGELF
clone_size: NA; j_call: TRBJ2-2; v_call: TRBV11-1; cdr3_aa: ASSLALGREGTGELF
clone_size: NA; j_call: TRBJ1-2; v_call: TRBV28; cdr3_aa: ASSKTGSYYGYT
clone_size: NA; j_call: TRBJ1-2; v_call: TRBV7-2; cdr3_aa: ASSLVAAAGYGYT
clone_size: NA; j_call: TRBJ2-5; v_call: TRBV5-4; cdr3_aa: ASSKGPLKETQY
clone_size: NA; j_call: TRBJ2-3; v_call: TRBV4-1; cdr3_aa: ASSQRGAGSSTDTQY
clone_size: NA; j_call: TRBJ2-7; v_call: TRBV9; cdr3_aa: ASSVGAERPEQY
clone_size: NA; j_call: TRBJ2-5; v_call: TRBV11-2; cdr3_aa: ASSFGDLGTQY
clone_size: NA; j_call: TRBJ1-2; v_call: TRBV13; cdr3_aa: ASSIKTSGYT
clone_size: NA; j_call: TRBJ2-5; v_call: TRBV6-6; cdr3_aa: ASSYGKGLAGETQY
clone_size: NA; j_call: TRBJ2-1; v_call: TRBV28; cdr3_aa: ASSLTRNEQF
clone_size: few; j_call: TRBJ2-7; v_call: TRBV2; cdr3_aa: ASTTRTSGSSYEQY
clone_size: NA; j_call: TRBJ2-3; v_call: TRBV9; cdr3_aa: ASSVVLGPSTDTQY
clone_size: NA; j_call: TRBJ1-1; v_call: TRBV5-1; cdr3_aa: ASSLAGALEAF
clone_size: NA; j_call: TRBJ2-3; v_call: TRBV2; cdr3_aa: ASSAGFPGRTDTQY
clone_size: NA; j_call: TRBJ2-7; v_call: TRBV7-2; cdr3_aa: ASSARTAYEQY
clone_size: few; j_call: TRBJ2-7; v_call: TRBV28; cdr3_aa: ASSSNYEQY
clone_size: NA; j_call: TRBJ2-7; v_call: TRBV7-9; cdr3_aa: ASSSMLKRTGTYEQY